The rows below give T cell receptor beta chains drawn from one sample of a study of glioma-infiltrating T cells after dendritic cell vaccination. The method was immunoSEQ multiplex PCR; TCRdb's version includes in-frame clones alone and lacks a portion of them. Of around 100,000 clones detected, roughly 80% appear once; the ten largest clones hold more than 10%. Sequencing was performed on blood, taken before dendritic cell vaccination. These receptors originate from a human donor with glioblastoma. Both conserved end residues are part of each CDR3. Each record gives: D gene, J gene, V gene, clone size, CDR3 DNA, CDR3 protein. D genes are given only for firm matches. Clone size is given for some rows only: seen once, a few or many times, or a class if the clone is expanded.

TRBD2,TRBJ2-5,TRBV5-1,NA,TGCGCCAGCAGCTTGGTTTTAGCGGGGGGGTACCGAGAGACCCAGTACTTC,CASSLVLAGGYRETQYF
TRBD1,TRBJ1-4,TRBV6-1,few,TGTGCCAGCAGTCCCAGGACAGGGGGAAATGAAAAACTGTTTTTT,CASSPRTGGNEKLFF
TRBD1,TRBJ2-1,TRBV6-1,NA,TGTGCCAGCAGAGAACCAGGGGGCGGGAATGAGCAGTTCTTC,CASREPGGGNEQFF
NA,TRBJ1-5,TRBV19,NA,TGTGCCAGTGGACAGCGACAGAATCAGCCCCAGCATTTT,CASGQRQNQPQHF
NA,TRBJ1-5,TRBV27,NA,TGTGCCAGCAGTTTACGTGAGAATCAGCCCCAGCATTTT,CASSLRENQPQHF
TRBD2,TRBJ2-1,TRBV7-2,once,TGTGCCAGCAGTAACGCGGGGGGGCGGTCCTACAATGAGCAGTTCTTC,CASSNAGGRSYNEQFF
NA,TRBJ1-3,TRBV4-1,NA,TGCGCCAGCAGCCACCCGCGTTACTCTGGAAACACCATATATTTT,CASSHPRYSGNTIYF
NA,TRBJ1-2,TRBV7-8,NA,TGTGCCAGCAGCTCATTAGGTCGGGGGAACTATGGCTACACCTTC,CASSSLGRGNYGYTF
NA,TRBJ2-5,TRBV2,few,TGTGCCAGCAGTTGGGACTTGCGAGAGACCCAGTACTTC,CASSWDLRETQYF
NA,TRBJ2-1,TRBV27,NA,TGTGCCAGCAGTCCGGGTTCCTACAATGAGCAGTTCTTC,CASSPGSYNEQFF
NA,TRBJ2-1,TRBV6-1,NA,TGTGCCAGCAGTGAGGGTTCGGGGGTGAAGGACGATGAGCAGTTCTTC,CASSEGSGVKDDEQFF
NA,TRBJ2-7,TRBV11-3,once,TGTGCCAGCAGCTCGACACCTTCCTACGAGCAGTACTTC,CASSSTPSYEQYF
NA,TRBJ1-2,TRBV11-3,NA,TGTGCCAGCAGCTTAGGCAACAGTATCTATGGCTACACCTTC,CASSLGNSIYGYTF
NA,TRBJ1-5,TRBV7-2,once,TGTGCCAGCAGCCTCCAGGCGAATCAGCCCCAGCATTTT,CASSLQANQPQHF
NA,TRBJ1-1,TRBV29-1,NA,TGCAGCGTTGAAGGGGGGGGGACTGAAGCTTTCTTT,CSVEGGGTEAFF
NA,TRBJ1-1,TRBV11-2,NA,TGTGCCAGCAGCTTAGGCCCGGAGGACACTGAAGCTTTCTTT,CASSLGPEDTEAFF
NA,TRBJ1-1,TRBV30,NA,TGTGCCTGGGGACAGCAGAACACTGAAGCTTTCTTT,CAWGQQNTEAFF
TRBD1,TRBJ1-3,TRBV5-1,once,TGCGCCAGCAGCCAGACAGGGCCGGGTGGAAACACCATATATTTT,CASSQTGPGGNTIYF
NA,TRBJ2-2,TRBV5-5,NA,TGTGCCAGCAGCCTACTACTGAACACCGGGGAGCTGTTTTTT,CASSLLLNTGELFF
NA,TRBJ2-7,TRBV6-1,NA,TGTGCCAGCCAATTCCCAGGGATCTATGAGCAGTACTTT,CASQFPGIYEQYF
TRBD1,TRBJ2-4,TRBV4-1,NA,TGCGCCAGCAGCCAACTCGGGACAGCCCTGAACATTCAGTACTTC,CASSQLGTALNIQYF
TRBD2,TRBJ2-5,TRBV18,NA,TGTGCCAGCTCACCAGGGGGCTTAGCGGGGGTCCCCCAAGAGACCCAGTACTTC,CASSPGGLAGVPQETQYF
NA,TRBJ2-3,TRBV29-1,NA,TGCAGCGTTCGACAGACAGATGGCACAGATACGCAGTATTTT,CSVRQTDGTDTQYF
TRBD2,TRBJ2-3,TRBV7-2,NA,TGTGCCAGCAGCTTAGCGCCGTTGGGTAGCGGGGGCACAGATACGCAGTATTTT,CASSLAPLGSGGTDTQYF
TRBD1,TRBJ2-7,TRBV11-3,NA,TGTGCCAGCAGTCCCCGCGGACAGGGATCTGAGGAGCAGTACTTC,CASSPRGQGSEEQYF
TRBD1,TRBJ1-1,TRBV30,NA,TGTGCCTGCGTTACAGGGGAGGCTGAAGCTTTCTTT,CACVTGEAEAFF